This entry lists 29 T cell receptor beta chains sequenced from one sample in a study of shared clonotypes between healthy human individuals. Clones were read by immunoSEQ multiplex PCR, and TCRdb kept only the in-frame ones, dropping some. Among roughly 2.5 million clones listed, more than 80% were seen once. The material sequenced was naive CD4+ T cells sorted from blood. Regarding subset: CD45RA+ positively selected. The receptor source for this set is a man aged 18 to 30 in good health.

This chain joins TRBV6-5 and TRBJ1-4; unclear D gene. V lost 10 bases and J 5 bases, leaving 14 bases between the germline ends. The CDR3 extends over 13 amino acids. Germline V gene sequence: CDR1 MNHEY, CDR2 SVGAGI. CDR3 sequence reads: CATSRQANEKLFF. For the CDR3, the DNA is TGTGCCACCTCACGGCAGGCGAATGAAAAACTGTTTTTT.

Notes on this clone: The same CDR3 arises from other DNA sequences in this sample as well. The chain is built from TRBV5-1 and TRBJ2-2; D unresolved. V gave up 2 bases and J gave up 3 bases, with 5 bases separating them. The CDR3 has 13 residues. Germline V gene sequence: CDR1 SGHRS, CDR2 YFSETQ. CDR3 region: CASSLSYTGELFF. CDR3 nucleotides: TGCGCCAGCAGCTTATCTTACACCGGGGAGCTGTTTTTT.

V gene TRBV5-1 combines with J gene TRBJ2-2; D possibly uses TRBD1 or TRBD2 (5 bases each). Trimming took off 2 bases at V and 3 bases at J, with 11 bases between the two ends. From germline, CDR1 is SGHRS and CDR2 YFSETQ. This CDR3 comprises 15 residues. Here the CDR3 DNA reads TGCGCCAGCAGCTTCGGGGCGTTGGACACCGGGGAGCTGTTTTTT. Translation gives CASSFGALDTGELFF.

This clone occurred once. J is TRBJ1-3 and V is TRBV18; D is uncertain. The CDR3 sequence is 16 residues long. Trimming pared 5 bases from V and 0 bases from J, leaving 14 bases between. In germline, CDR1 is KGHSH, CDR2 LQKENI. As DNA, the CDR3 is TGTGCCAGCTCAACCGGAGGACCGGGCTCTGGAAACACCATATATTTT. Translated: CASSTGGPGSGNTIYF.

The chain carries TRBV19 and TRBJ1-2; D is undetermined. CDR1 is LNHDA and CDR2 is SQIVND in the germline V gene (reference sequence). This CDR3 region has 13 residues. Trimming took off 7 bases at V and 8 bases at J, with 17 bases between the two ends. Written as DNA, the CDR3 is TGTGCCAGTACCTCATCGGTTGGGTACGGCTACACCTTC. It specifies CASTSSVGYGYTF.

CDR3 nucleotides: TGTGCCAGCAGCTCAGATGACAGGGGGCGCGAGCAGTACTTC. Translated, it gives CASSSDDRGREQYF. The gene calls are TRBV7-9 and TRBJ2-7; 10 nucleotides match TRBD1. This CDR3 is 14 amino acids long. The germline V gene encodes CDR1 SEHNR and CDR2 FQNEAQ (reference sequence). Trimming removed 4 bases from V and 6 bases from J; junction bases left unmatched: 6.

CDR3 sequence (DNA): TGTGCCAGCAGTGCCTATGCCGGAAACACCATATATTTT. Protein product: CASSAYAGNTIYF. The J gene is TRBJ1-3, the V gene TRBV27; D gene unclear. The germline gives CDR1 MNHEY, CDR2 SMNVEV (reference sequence). V gave up 5 bases and J gave up 4 bases, with 9 bases separating them. This CDR3 spans 13 amino acids.

This clone was counted a single time. This chain connects TRBV28 to TRBJ1-1; D might be TRBD1 (5 bases). V was pared by 4 bases and J by 4 bases, with 13 bases between. Germline V gene data show CDR1 as MDHEN and CDR2 as SYDVKM. CDR3 length equals 14 residues. In nucleotides, the CDR3 is TGTGCCAGCAGTTCCCCGAGGAGGGGCACTGAAGCTTTCTTT. Translating it yields CASSSPRRGTEAFF.

The V call is TRBV14, the J call TRBJ1-6, with TRBD1 as a possible D gene (6 bases). Germline assignment: CDR1 SGHDN and CDR2 FVKESK. The V and J ends lost 4 bases and 0 bases respectively, with 16 bases between them. This CDR3 contains 18 residues. The CDR3 reads CASSRTGTGSSYNSPLHF. The CDR3 DNA follows: TGTGCCAGCAGCCGCACGGGAACAGGGAGCTCCTATAATTCACCCCTCCACTTT.

The rearrangement uses TRBV18 and TRBJ2-3; no reliable D call. V lost 6 bases and J lost 0, with 22 bases in between. Germline V CDR1 and CDR2: KGHSH, LQKENI. The CDR3 is made up of 18 amino acids. In DNA form, the CDR3 reads TGTGCCAGCTCCCTGAGCTCCAGGTCCGTATTTAGCACAGATACGCAGTATTTT. It is translated as CASSLSSRSVFSTDTQYF.

The chain is built from TRBV5-1 and TRBJ2-6; D is possibly TRBD1 or TRBD2 (5 bases each). Germline V gene sequence: CDR1 SGHRS, CDR2 YFSETQ. The CDR3 is 19 residues long. V was trimmed by 4 bases and J by 0 bases, leaving 20 bases between them. The CDR3 DNA is TGCGCCAGCAGCGCTAGGTCCGGGACCGGGGACTCTGGGGCCAACGTCCTGACTTTC. Its translation: CASSARSGTGDSGANVLTF.

The rearrangement links TRBV30 to TRBJ1-4; a weak D match, TRBD1 (5 bases). CDR1 and CDR2 (germline): GTSNPN, SVGIG (reference sequence). V gave up 1 base and J gave up 8 bases, with 14 bases separating them. The CDR3 consists of 14 residues. The CDR3 protein is CAWSGSGRGEKLFF. As DNA, the CDR3 is TGTGCCTGGAGTGGGTCAGGGAGGGGAGAAAAACTGTTTTTT.

DNA of the CDR3: TGCAGCGTTGCTGTAGGGGGCGGTCAGCCCCAGCATTTT. Protein product: CSVAVGGGQPQHF. The J gene is TRBJ1-5, the V gene TRBV29-1; 7 bases align to TRBD1. Germline CDR1 and CDR2: SQVTM and ANQGSEA. The CDR3 covers 13 residues. Losses at the gene ends were 4 bases for V and 6 bases for J; bases not matched to a gene: 6.

V gene TRBV6-1 combines with J gene TRBJ2-7, with 10 bases matching TRBD1. The CDR3 is 14 amino acids. V lost 6 bases to trimming and J lost 3 bases; unmatched junction nucleotides: 5. The V gene's germline CDR1 is MNHNS and CDR2 SASEGT. CDR3 protein: CASRTGTGVYEQYF. The DNA of the CDR3 is TGTGCCAGCAGGACCGGGACAGGGGTCTACGAGCAGTACTTC.

This chain joins TRBV10-3 and TRBJ2-3, with 9 bases fitting TRBD2. The V gene end was trimmed by 0 bases and the J gene end by 5 bases; junction bases not matched to a gene: 3. The germline V gene encodes CDR1 ENHRY and CDR2 SYGVKD. The CDR3 sequence is 15 residues long. Here the CDR3 reads CAISESPAGGDTQYF. DNA of the CDR3: TGTGCCATCAGTGAGTCCCCAGCGGGAGGAGATACGCAGTATTTT.

The chain links TRBV7-2 to TRBJ2-3; D uncertain. Germline V gene lookup returns CDR1 SGHTA and CDR2 FQGNSA. The CDR3 length is 14 residues. Trimming stripped 4 bases from V and 5 bases from J, with 13 bases between. The CDR3 region is CASSSRRFIDTQYF. DNA for the CDR3: TGTGCCAGCAGCTCGCGCAGGTTCATAGATACGCAGTATTTT.

The rearrangement joins TRBV29-1 to TRBJ1-1; D unresolved. Germline CDR1 is SQVTM and CDR2 is ANQGSEA. The CDR3 length is 12 residues. V lost 4 bases and J 4 bases, leaving 10 bases between the germline ends. The CDR3 DNA sequence: TGCAGCGTTGGAACAGCCGTCACTGAAGCTTTCTTT. The encoded protein is CSVGTAVTEAFF.

The chain has TRBV7-6 and TRBJ2-1; 8 nucleotides match TRBD2. The V gene's germline CDR1 is SGHVS and CDR2 FNYEAQ. CDR3 size: 16 residues. Trimming removed 2 bases from V and 3 bases from J; junction bases left unmatched: 6. This chain's CDR3 is CASSLPGLGGYNEQFF. CDR3 DNA sequence: TGTGCCAGCAGCTTACCGGGACTAGGGGGCTACAATGAGCAGTTCTTC.

Concerning this clone: At one end the junction does not follow the germline gene, possibly because of a read error. The CDR3 region has the DNA TGTGCCATCAGTGAGTCTTTTGCGGGGTCTGGGGCCAACGTCCTGACTTTC. The encoded protein is CAISESFAGSGANVLTF. The genes are TRBV6-1 and TRBJ2-6; TRBD2 might be the D (6 bases). Germline values: CDR1 MNHNS, CDR2 SASEGT. This CDR3 spans 17 amino acids.

The chain links TRBV4-2 to TRBJ2-5, with TRBD2 matching 12 bases. The CDR3 runs to 14 residues. J was trimmed by 5 bases and V by 4 bases; bases with no gene match: 2. Germline values: CDR1 LGHNA, CDR2 YNFKEQ. The CDR3 loop reads CASSPGLAGETQYF. The CDR3 DNA is TGTGCCAGCAGCCCAGGACTAGCGGGGGAGACCCAGTACTTC.

The chain couples TRBV2 to TRBJ2-7; possibly TRBD2 for D (6 bases). Germline lookup yields CDR1 SNHLY and CDR2 FYNNEI. V was shortened by 8 bases and J by 7 bases, with 21 bases between the two germline ends. CDR3 length: 14 residues. The CDR3 DNA reads as TGTGCCAGCGACCCCGGGACTCCCTTCCTTGAGCAGTACTTC. It encodes CASDPGTPFLEQYF.

The genes are TRBV5-1 and TRBJ2-2, with 11 bases aligning to TRBD2. Germline loops: CDR1 SGHRS, CDR2 YFSETQ. After removal of 5 bases from V and 4 bases from J, the junction contained 10 bases not matched to a gene. This CDR3 region has 17 residues. CDR3 region: CASSLAGGPSSTGELFF. CDR3 nucleotides: TGCGCCAGCAGTTTAGCGGGGGGGCCTTCGAGCACCGGGGAGCTGTTTTTT.

The genes are TRBV2 and TRBJ1-5; D perhaps matches TRBD1 (5 bases). Deletions cut 6 bases from V and 6 bases from J, with 12 bases between. The CDR3 contains 13 residues. Germline V lookup: CDR1 SNHLY, CDR2 FYNNEI. CDR3 DNA: TGTGCCAGCAGGAGGGGAATTGGTCAGCCCCAGCATTTT. Amino acid sequence: CASRRGIGQPQHF.

This clone was detected only once. The V call is TRBV14, the J call TRBJ1-2; 7 nucleotides align to TRBD1. The CDR3 totals 14 residues. CDR1 and CDR2 (germline): SGHDN, FVKESK. V lost 4 bases and J lost 4; bases outside the gene matches: 6. DNA for the CDR3: TGTGCCAGCAGCCCTGGGACAGCCGGCTATGGCTACACCTTC. Encoded protein: CASSPGTAGYGYTF.

This clone is a singleton in its sample. Other nucleotide sequences in the sample specify the same CDR3. The chain links TRBV7-2 to TRBJ1-5; D is ambiguous. This CDR3 has 15 residues. Germline V gives CDR1 SGHTA, CDR2 FQGNSA. Trimming removed 1 base at V and 0 bases at J, with 7 bases between. CDR3: CASSLEAYSNQPQHF. The CDR3 DNA is TGTGCCAGCAGCTTAGAGGCGTATAGCAATCAGCCCCAGCATTTT.

This clone was counted a single time. V and J are TRBV9 and TRBJ2-1; perhaps TRBD2 as D (5 bases). This CDR3 is 16 amino acids long. V lost 3 bases and J 3 bases, leaving 16 bases between the germline ends. Germline V gene sequence: CDR1 SGDLS, CDR2 YYNGEE. CDR3 DNA: TGTGCCAGCAGCGCTTCTTGGACGGGGAACTACAATGAGCAGTTCTTC. Translated: CASSASWTGNYNEQFF.

The V gene is TRBV4-1, the J gene TRBJ2-7; D is possibly TRBD1 or TRBD2 (5 bases each). The germline gives CDR1 MGHRA, CDR2 YSYEKL. The CDR3 is 15 amino acids. Trimming pared 5 bases from V and 2 bases from J, leaving 16 bases between. The CDR3 nucleotides are TGCGCCAGCAGCGACTACCGGGACGGTGCCTACGAGCAGTACTTC. It translates to CASSDYRDGAYEQYF.

In this sample, this clone turned up a few times. CDR3 sequence reads: CASSIDRNTGELFF. DNA of the CDR3: TGTGCCAGCAGCATAGACAGAAACACCGGGGAGCTGTTTTTT. The genes are TRBV5-5 and TRBJ2-2; D may be TRBD1 (5 bases). Looked up from germline, CDR1 is SGHKS and CDR2 is YYEKEE (reference sequence). V gave up 4 bases and J gave up 2 bases, with 9 bases separating them. The CDR3 contains 14 residues.

This chain uses TRBV6-1 with TRBJ1-1, with D possibly being TRBD1 (5 bases). With 5 bases removed from V and 0 bases from J, the gap between germline ends came to 10 bases. The CDR3 totals 14 residues. Germline V CDR1 and CDR2: MNHNS, SASEGT. The chain's CDR3 is CASSLTALNTEAFF. DNA of the CDR3: TGTGCCAGCAGTCTGACAGCTTTGAACACTGAAGCTTTCTTT.